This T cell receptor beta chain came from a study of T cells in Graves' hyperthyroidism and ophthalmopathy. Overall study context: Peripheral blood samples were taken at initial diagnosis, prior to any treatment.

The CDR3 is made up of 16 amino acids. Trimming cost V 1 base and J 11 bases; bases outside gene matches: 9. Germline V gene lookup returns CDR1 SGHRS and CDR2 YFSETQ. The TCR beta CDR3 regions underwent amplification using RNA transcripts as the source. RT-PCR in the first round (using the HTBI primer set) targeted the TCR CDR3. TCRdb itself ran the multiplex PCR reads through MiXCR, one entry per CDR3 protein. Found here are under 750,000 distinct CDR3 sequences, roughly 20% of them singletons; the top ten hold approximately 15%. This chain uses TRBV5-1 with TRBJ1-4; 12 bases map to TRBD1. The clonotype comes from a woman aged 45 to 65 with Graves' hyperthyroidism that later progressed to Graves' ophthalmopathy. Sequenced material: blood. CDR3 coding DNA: TGCGCCAGCAGCTTGAGTGGGCCGGGACAGGGGGCCAAACTGTTTTTT. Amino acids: CASSLSGPGQGAKLFF.